The rows below give T cell receptor beta chains drawn from one sample of a study of beta chain features in type 1 diabetes. The table came from immunoSEQ multiplex PCR; TCRdb's copy has only in-frame clones and leaves some out. Of fewer than 200,000 clones listed, about 13% are singletons. The sample comprised central memory CD4+ T cells from blood. The receptor set was obtained from a woman aged 18-35 years in good health. Each CDR3 is given with its conserved first and last residue. D genes are given only for firm matches. Size is omitted from some rows. Given values are once, few, many or a class for expanded clones.

TRBV14	.	.	21	TRBJ2-1	TGTGCCAGCAGCCAGTCCTCGAGCGGGAGAATCAGGGGGGGATCCTACAATGAGCAGTTCTTC	CASSQSSSGRIRGGSYNEQFF
TRBV7-2	.	.	14	TRBJ1-3	TGTGCCAGCAGCCCCGAGAGCTCTGGAAACACCATATATTTT	CASSPESSGNTIYF
TRBV9	.	few	13	TRBJ1-5	TGTGCCAGCAGCGTGGGCGGTACCGGGGCCCAGCATTTT	CASSVGGTGAQHF
TRBV18	TRBD2	.	14	TRBJ2-7	TGTGCCAGCTCACAAAGCGGGGTAGCCTACGAGCAGTACTTC	CASSQSGVAYEQYF
TRBV30	.	.	15	TRBJ1-5	TGTGCCTGGAGTGGGCGGGGGAAAGGTAATCAGCCCCAGCATTTT	CAWSGRGKGNQPQHF
TRBV6-1	TRBD2	once	17	TRBJ2-3	TGTGCCAGCAGTGAAACACTAGCGGGAGCTGGCACAGATACGCAGTATTTT	CASSETLAGAGTDTQYF
TRBV30	TRBD2	.	17	TRBJ2-5	TGTGCCTGGAGTCCCCTAGCGGGAGGAGAGGTCGGAGAGACCCAGTACTTC	CAWSPLAGGEVGETQYF
TRBV7-9	.	.	14	TRBJ2-1	TGTGCCAGCAGCTTAAAAGCGTCAACCAATGAGCAGTTCTTC	CASSLKASTNEQFF
TRBV19	.	.	12	TRBJ2-1	TGTGCCAGTTCTACAGGTGGCCCTGAGCAGTTCTTC	CASSTGGPEQFF
TRBV9	TRBD1	few	16	TRBJ2-7	TGTGCCAGCAGCGCCAGGGACAGTTCTCTCTCCTACGAGCAGTACTTC	CASSARDSSLSYEQYF
TRBV29-1	TRBD1	.	17	TRBJ2-6	TGCAGCGTTGTGACGGGACAGGGGGGCTCTGGGGCCAACGTCCTGACTTTC	CSVVTGQGGSGANVLTF
TRBV30	TRBD1	few	14	TRBJ1-2	TGTGCCTGGAGTGTAAATCGGGACAGGGTGACGCGCACCTTC	CAWSVNRDRVTRTF
TRBV7-8	TRBD1	.	13	TRBJ1-2	TGTGCCAGCAGCCCTTTATTGGACAGGGCCAGGACCTTC	CASSPLLDRARTF
TRBV11-2	.	few	12	TRBJ2-1	TGTGCCAGCAGCTTAGACCGGAATGAGCAGTTCTTC	CASSLDRNEQFF
TRBV7-8	TRBD2	.	16	TRBJ2-1	TGTGCCAGCAGCCATGCGACCGGGACTAGCGGGAGGGCGCAGTTCTTC	CASSHATGTSGRAQFF
TRBV25-1	.	few	15	TRBJ2-1	TGTGCCAGCAGTCAAAGACTGAAAACCTACAATGAGCAGTTCTTC	CASSQRLKTYNEQFF
TRBV7-2	TRBD1	few	15	TRBJ1-2	TGTGCCAGCAGCTTAAGGTCGGCAGGGGGCGGCGGCTACACCTTC	CASSLRSAGGGGYTF
TRBV27	TRBD2	.	18	TRBJ2-3	TGTGCCAGCAGTTTTGGACTAGCGGGAGGACTTTACACAGATACGCAGTATTTT	CASSFGLAGGLYTDTQYF
TRBV6-6	.	few	11	TRBJ2-5	TGTGCCAGCAGATCCGGGAAGACCCAGTACTTC	CASRSGKTQYF
TRBV5-4	TRBD1	few	15	TRBJ1-5	TGTGCCAGCAGCAAAGGACAGGGTCGGAATCAGCCCCAGCATTTT	CASSKGQGRNQPQHF
TRBV11-2	.	few	14	TRBJ2-2	TGTGCCAGCAGTTCAGGGTCCCTACCCGGGGAGCTGTTTTTT	CASSSGSLPGELFF
TRBV19	TRBD1	few	14	TRBJ1-2	TGTGCCAGTAGTCCTCGGGGACAGGCGTATGGCTACACCTTC	CASSPRGQAYGYTF
TRBV18	.	.	14	TRBJ2-2	TGTGCCAGCTCACCGACAGGAGACACCGGGGAGCTGTTTTTT	CASSPTGDTGELFF
TRBV7-8	TRBD2	.	17	TRBJ2-1	TGTGCCAGCAGCATGTTATGGACTAGCGGACTGTACAATGAGCAGTTCTTC	CASSMLWTSGLYNEQFF
TRBV18	.	few	15	TRBJ2-2	TGTGCCAGCTCACCAGCGGAGGTGCGCACCGGGGAGCTGTTTTTT	CASSPAEVRTGELFF
TRBV30	.	few	13	TRBJ1-5	TGTGCCTGGAGAGGTGACACTAATCAGCCCCAGCATTTT	CAWRGDTNQPQHF
TRBV6-5	.	.	14	TRBJ2-7	TGTGCCAGCAGTAGGACAGCCAGCTCCTACGAGCAGTACTTC	CASSRTASSYEQYF
TRBV4-2	.	.	13	TRBJ1-1	TGTGCCAGCAGGCAGGGTTTGAACACTGAAGCTTTCTTT	CASRQGLNTEAFF
TRBV19	TRBD2	few	15	TRBJ2-1	TGTGCCAGTAGTGCCCCTAGCGGGACCAACAATGAGCAGTTCTTC	CASSAPSGTNNEQFF
TRBV28	TRBD2	few	16	TRBJ2-5	TGTGCCAGCAGTTCTCGTCTAGCGGAGAACCAAGAGACCCAGTACTTC	CASSSRLAENQETQYF
TRBV4-2	TRBD1	.	17	TRBJ2-5	TGTGCCAGCAGCCAAACCCCCGGACAGGGGGCCCAAGAGACCCAGTACTTC	CASSQTPGQGAQETQYF
TRBV18	.	few	13	TRBJ2-7	TGTGCCAGCTCTAGCCTGGAGGGTGGCGAGCAGTACTTC	CASSSLEGGEQYF
TRBV4-2	TRBD2	.	16	TRBJ2-3	TGTGCCAGCAGCCAAGATCAACTAGCGGGCACAGATACGCAGTATTTT	CASSQDQLAGTDTQYF
TRBV9	TRBD2	.	17	TRBJ2-4	TGTGCCAGCAGCGTAGGGGTAGCGGGAGGGCCCACCAACATTCAGTACTTC	CASSVGVAGGPTNIQYF
TRBV4-1	.	few	18	TRBJ2-2	TGCGCCAGCAGCCAAGATTTTCTACGGGGTACAAACACCGGGGAGCTGTTTTTT	CASSQDFLRGTNTGELFF
TRBV7-9	TRBD2	.	16	TRBJ2-7	TGTGCCAGCAGCTTACTGGCTAGCGGTCCCTCCTACGAGCAGTACTTC	CASSLLASGPSYEQYF
TRBV30	.	.	14	TRBJ2-2	TGTGCCTGGAGCAGAGGGCGGAACACCGGGGAGCTGTTTTTT	CAWSRGRNTGELFF
TRBV27	TRBD1	few	14	TRBJ1-1	TGTGCCAGCCAAAGGGGACAGGGGTTCACTGAAGCTTTCTTT	CASQRGQGFTEAFF
TRBV2	TRBD1	.	15	TRBJ2-1	TGTGCCAGCAGTGAGTGGGACAGGGGGCTTAATGAGCAGTTCTTC	CASSEWDRGLNEQFF